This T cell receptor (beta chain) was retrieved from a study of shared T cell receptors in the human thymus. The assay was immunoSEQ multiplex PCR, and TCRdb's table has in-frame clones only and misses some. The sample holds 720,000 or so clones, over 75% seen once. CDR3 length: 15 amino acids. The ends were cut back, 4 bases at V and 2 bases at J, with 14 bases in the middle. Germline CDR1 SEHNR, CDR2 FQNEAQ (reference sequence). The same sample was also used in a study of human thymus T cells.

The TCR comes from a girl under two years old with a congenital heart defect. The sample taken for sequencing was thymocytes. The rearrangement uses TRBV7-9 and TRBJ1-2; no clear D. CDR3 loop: CASSSQHFRNYGYTF. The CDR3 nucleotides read TGTGCCAGCAGCTCCCAACATTTCAGGAACTATGGCTACACCTTC. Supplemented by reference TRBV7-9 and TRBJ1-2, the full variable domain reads DTGVSQNPRHKITKRGQNVTFRCDPISEHNRLYWYRQTLGQGPEFLTYFQNEAQLEKSRLLSDRFSAERPKGSFSTLEIQRTEQGDSAMYLCASSSQHFRNYGYTFGSGTRLTVV.